A selection of T cell receptor beta chains follows, all from one sample in a study of blood T cells in healthy people across ages. TCRdb redid the calling of the 5' RACE reads with MiXCR, one entry per CDR3 protein. The data show 1.2 million to 1.5 million distinct CDR3 sequences, approximately 38% seen once. What was sequenced was blood. These receptors came from a woman under 30 in good health. Both conserved end residues are part of each CDR3. The D gene is left open where the match is weak. The size entry is marked missing in some rows and otherwise reads once, few, many or a size class.

CDR3nt: TGCGCCAGCAGCTTGGTTGTTTCGGGATGGAAAGATACGCAGTATTTT; CDR3aa: CASSLVVSGWKDTQYF; abundance: NA; j_gene: TRBJ2-3; v_gene: TRBV5-1; d_gene: NA
CDR3nt: TGCAGTGCTAGAGAAAGTGGGGTCTATAATTCACCCCTCCACTTT; CDR3aa: CSARESGVYNSPLHF; abundance: once; j_gene: TRBJ1-6; v_gene: TRBV20-1; d_gene: NA
CDR3nt: TGTGCCAGCAGCCTGGGGGCAGACAAGACTAAAAACATTCAGTACTTC; CDR3aa: CASSLGADKTKNIQYF; abundance: NA; j_gene: TRBJ2-4; v_gene: TRBV2; d_gene: NA
CDR3nt: TGCAGTGCTCGCGGGACTCTTGAGACCCAGTACTTC; CDR3aa: CSARGTLETQYF; abundance: NA; j_gene: TRBJ2-5; v_gene: TRBV20-1; d_gene: NA
CDR3nt: TGTGCCATCAGTGAGTCGGTTTCTTCGACCACCTCGGAGACCCAGTTCTTC; CDR3aa: CAISESVSSTTSETQFF; abundance: NA; j_gene: TRBJ2-1; v_gene: TRBV10-3; d_gene: NA
CDR3nt: TGTGCCAGCAGTGAGGGAGATCTTGAGACCCAGTACTTC; CDR3aa: CASSEGDLETQYF; abundance: few; j_gene: TRBJ2-5; v_gene: TRBV2; d_gene: NA
CDR3nt: TGTGCCAGCATCAGCTATGAAGCTTTCTTT; CDR3aa: CASISYEAFF; abundance: NA; j_gene: TRBJ1-1; v_gene: TRBV28; d_gene: NA
CDR3nt: TGCGCCAGCAGCTTAACCGGGACTGTCTACAATGAGCAGTACTTC; CDR3aa: CASSLTGTVYNEQYF; abundance: NA; j_gene: TRBJ2-5; v_gene: TRBV5-1; d_gene: NA
CDR3nt: TGTGCCAGCAGGGAGTCTGGCTACACCTTC; CDR3aa: CASRESGYTF; abundance: NA; j_gene: TRBJ1-2; v_gene: TRBV2; d_gene: NA
CDR3nt: TGTGCCAGCAGTCCGGCGGGGCTAAGGGACACTGAAGCTTTCTTT; CDR3aa: CASSPAGLRDTEAFF; abundance: NA; j_gene: TRBJ1-1; v_gene: TRBV27; d_gene: NA
CDR3nt: TGTGCCAGCAGCATCCTCGTCCCAACTAATGAAAAACTGTTTTTT; CDR3aa: CASSILVPTNEKLFF; abundance: few; j_gene: TRBJ1-4; v_gene: TRBV28; d_gene: NA
CDR3nt: TGCAGTGCTAGCCCGACAGGGGCAGAGGAGCAGTACTTC; CDR3aa: CSASPTGAEEQYF; abundance: NA; j_gene: TRBJ2-5; v_gene: TRBV20-1; d_gene: TRBD1
CDR3nt: TGCAGTGCTAGAGAGAGTTCGGTTGTGACCCAGTACTTC; CDR3aa: CSARESSVVTQYF; abundance: few; j_gene: TRBJ2-5; v_gene: TRBV20-1; d_gene: NA
CDR3nt: TGCGCCAGCAGCTTGGGGCTTGGCGGGGAGTCCTACGAGCAGTACTTC; CDR3aa: CASSLGLGGESYEQYF; abundance: NA; j_gene: TRBJ2-7; v_gene: TRBV5-1; d_gene: NA
CDR3nt: TGTGCCAGCAGGCAACACACCGGGGAGCTGTTTTTT; CDR3aa: CASRQHTGELFF; abundance: few; j_gene: TRBJ2-2; v_gene: TRBV12-3/TRBV12-4; d_gene: NA
CDR3nt: TGTGCCAGCACTAGGACTAGCGGGTACAAAGAGACCCAGTACTTC; CDR3aa: CASTRTSGYKETQYF; abundance: NA; j_gene: TRBJ2-5; v_gene: TRBV6-6; d_gene: TRBD2
CDR3nt: TGTGCCAGCAGCATTCCGACAGTTAGCTCCTACGAGCAGTACTTC; CDR3aa: CASSIPTVSSYEQYF; abundance: NA; j_gene: TRBJ2-7; v_gene: TRBV7-9; d_gene: NA
CDR3nt: TGTGCCAGCACATCAATTGGGGGTAGCCCCTACGAGCAGTACTTC; CDR3aa: CASTSIGGSPYEQYF; abundance: NA; j_gene: TRBJ2-7; v_gene: TRBV28; d_gene: NA
CDR3nt: TGTGCCAGCACCAAGACTAGCGGTCACAATGAGCAGTTCTTC; CDR3aa: CASTKTSGHNEQFF; abundance: few; j_gene: TRBJ2-1; v_gene: TRBV6-5; d_gene: TRBD2
CDR3nt: TGTGCCAGCAGCGTTACCGAGACTAGCCGCACCCCGTTCTTC; CDR3aa: CASSVTETSRTPFF; abundance: NA; j_gene: TRBJ2-1; v_gene: TRBV9; d_gene: TRBD2
CDR3nt: TGTGCCAGCAGCCAAGACTATCCCGGACTAGCGGGGGGTGATGAGACCCAGTACTTC; CDR3aa: CASSQDYPGLAGGDETQYF; abundance: once; j_gene: TRBJ2-5; v_gene: TRBV14; d_gene: TRBD2
CDR3nt: TGCAGTGCTAGAGTGGGAGTGGGGCGGGAGGCCCTCACAGATACGCAGTATTTT; CDR3aa: CSARVGVGREALTDTQYF; abundance: few; j_gene: TRBJ2-3; v_gene: TRBV20-1; d_gene: TRBD2
CDR3nt: TGCGCCAGCAGCTTGGCCGCGTACCACAATGAGCAGTTCTTC; CDR3aa: CASSLAAYHNEQFF; abundance: few; j_gene: TRBJ2-1; v_gene: TRBV5-1; d_gene: NA
CDR3nt: TGTGCCAGCAGTGATCCCCCCCACGTAGCTAACTATGGCTACACCTTC; CDR3aa: CASSDPPHVANYGYTF; abundance: few; j_gene: TRBJ1-2; v_gene: TRBV25-1; d_gene: NA
CDR3nt: TGCGCCACCAGCAGAGTTGGGACAGGGGGTACAGATACGCAGTATTTT; CDR3aa: CATSRVGTGGTDTQYF; abundance: NA; j_gene: TRBJ2-3; v_gene: TRBV15; d_gene: TRBD1
CDR3nt: TGCGCCAGCAGCTTGGTAGGACAGGGTAGGGATGAGCAGTTCTTC; CDR3aa: CASSLVGQGRDEQFF; abundance: NA; j_gene: TRBJ2-1; v_gene: TRBV5-1; d_gene: TRBD1
CDR3nt: TGCAGTGCTCCAAGGGGTGGTAGCGGTTCCTACGAGCAGTACTTC; CDR3aa: CSAPRGGSGSYEQYF; abundance: NA; j_gene: TRBJ2-7; v_gene: TRBV20-1; d_gene: NA
CDR3nt: TGTGCCAGTAGCTGGGAGATTAGCAATCAGCCCCAGCATTTT; CDR3aa: CASSWEISNQPQHF; abundance: once; j_gene: TRBJ1-5; v_gene: TRBV19; d_gene: NA